This is a list of T cell receptor beta chains from one sample in a study of blood T cells in healthy people across ages. TCRdb used MiXCR to reprocess the 5' RACE reads, holding one entry per CDR3 protein. The table records about 830,000 distinct CDR3 sequences, 60% to 80% of them present only once. Specimen: blood. Source of these receptors: a man aged 25 to 40 in good health. The CDR3 runs from the conserved cysteine through the conserved F or W. D genes are given only for firm matches. Size is omitted from some rows. Given values are once, few, many or a class for expanded clones.

d_gene: .; j_gene: TRBJ2-7; v_gene: TRBV3-1; abundance: .; CDR3nt: TGTGCCAGCAGCCAGGTCACCAACCCCTACGAGCAGTACTTC; CDR3aa: CASSQVTNPYEQYF
d_gene: .; j_gene: TRBJ2-3; v_gene: TRBV7-9; abundance: .; CDR3nt: TGTGCCAGCAGCTACCAGGAGTCGAGGGAGGCAGATACGCAGTATTTT; CDR3aa: CASSYQESREADTQYF
d_gene: .; j_gene: TRBJ1-1; v_gene: TRBV14; abundance: .; CDR3nt: TGTGCCAGCAGCCAATCGGCAGGTGAAGCTTTCTTT; CDR3aa: CASSQSAGEAFF
d_gene: .; j_gene: TRBJ2-4; v_gene: TRBV15; abundance: few; CDR3nt: TGTGCCACCAGAGAATCAGGGATCGGGGTACACATTCAGTACTTC; CDR3aa: CATRESGIGVHIQYF
d_gene: .; j_gene: TRBJ2-7; v_gene: TRBV2; abundance: .; CDR3nt: TGTGCCAGTGGGGCGGGGAGGCCCTACGAGCAGTACTTC; CDR3aa: CASGAGRPYEQYF
d_gene: .; j_gene: TRBJ2-6; v_gene: TRBV25-1; abundance: few; CDR3nt: TGTGCCAGCAGTGTAGTTCGGGTCTCTGGGGCCAACGTCCTGACTTTC; CDR3aa: CASSVVRVSGANVLTF
d_gene: TRBD2; j_gene: TRBJ2-3; v_gene: TRBV20-1; abundance: .; CDR3nt: TGCAGTGCTAGTGGGCTAGCGGGGGGGGTCGGTACGCAGTATTTT; CDR3aa: CSASGLAGGVGTQYF
d_gene: .; j_gene: TRBJ1-1; v_gene: TRBV7-2; abundance: .; CDR3nt: TGTGCCAGCAGCGGAGGCAGGGGTCGGACTGAAGCTTTCTTT; CDR3aa: CASSGGRGRTEAFF
d_gene: .; j_gene: TRBJ2-5; v_gene: TRBV11-2; abundance: .; CDR3nt: TGTGCCAGCAGCCCCTATGGGAGTGAGGTACAAGAGACCCAGTACTTC; CDR3aa: CASSPYGSEVQETQYF
d_gene: TRBD2; j_gene: TRBJ2-7; v_gene: TRBV7-2; abundance: .; CDR3nt: TGTGCCAGCAGCTTGCAAGCGGGATCGCTCTACGAGCAGTACTTC; CDR3aa: CASSLQAGSLYEQYF
d_gene: .; j_gene: TRBJ2-7; v_gene: TRBV27; abundance: many; CDR3nt: TGTGCCAGCAGTTTGACGGCCTCCTACGAGCAGTACTTC; CDR3aa: CASSLTASYEQYF
d_gene: .; j_gene: TRBJ2-5; v_gene: TRBV6-2/TRBV6-3; abundance: .; CDR3nt: TGTGCCAGCAGCCCCCCAGGGGGGGAAGAGACCCAGTACTTC; CDR3aa: CASSPPGGEETQYF
d_gene: .; j_gene: TRBJ2-1; v_gene: TRBV6-1; abundance: once; CDR3nt: TGTGCCAGCAGTGATTCAGGGGTCAGTGAGCAGTTCTTC; CDR3aa: CASSDSGVSEQFF
d_gene: .; j_gene: TRBJ1-2; v_gene: TRBV25-1; abundance: .; CDR3nt: TGTGCCAGCAGTCCAAGGGGGGCAGGACTCCTCTATGGCTACACCTTC; CDR3aa: CASSPRGAGLLYGYTF
d_gene: .; j_gene: TRBJ2-4; v_gene: TRBV24-1; abundance: .; CDR3nt: TGTGCCACCACCAAAGACAGGAGAGAAAACATTCAGTACTTC; CDR3aa: CATTKDRRENIQYF
d_gene: .; j_gene: TRBJ2-5; v_gene: TRBV5-8; abundance: once; CDR3nt: TGTGCCAGCAGCTCGACGGCATGGGCCCAGTACTTC; CDR3aa: CASSSTAWAQYF
d_gene: .; j_gene: TRBJ1-2; v_gene: TRBV11-1; abundance: .; CDR3nt: TGTGCCAGCAGCTTAGGACAGTGGGGAGATGGCTACACCTTC; CDR3aa: CASSLGQWGDGYTF
d_gene: .; j_gene: TRBJ1-2; v_gene: TRBV9; abundance: .; CDR3nt: TGTGCCAGCAGCGGAACAGGAGCCGCATATGGCTACACCTTC; CDR3aa: CASSGTGAAYGYTF
d_gene: .; j_gene: TRBJ2-7; v_gene: TRBV7-2; abundance: .; CDR3nt: TGTGCCAGCAGTCAAGGGTTAGCCGGGAGCTCCTACGAGCAGTACTTC; CDR3aa: CASSQGLAGSSYEQYF
d_gene: TRBD1; j_gene: TRBJ2-6; v_gene: TRBV27; abundance: .; CDR3nt: TGTGCCAGCAGCCAAGGACAGGGCTTCAACTCTGGGGCCAACGTCCTGACTTTC; CDR3aa: CASSQGQGFNSGANVLTF